The present T cell receptor (beta chain) was sequenced within a study of blood T cell repertoires in COVID-19. Study background: From T cells, B-cell-depleted T cells, or PBMCs came the material, which was cDNA or gDNA.

Authors' analysis steps: Estimates of nucleated cell counts were drawn from the amplification of reference gene primers. Sequencing was performed with immunoSEQ multiplex PCR; in TCRdb, only in-frame clones are kept and a portion is missing. V, J and clone size are those of that table, while D and trimming were read from the DNA. The sample consists of 50,000 to 75,000 clones, over 75% of them appearing once. The CDR3 contains 14 residues. Germline lookup yields CDR1 GTSNPN and CDR2 SVGIG (reference sequence). The sample consisted of peripheral blood. V usage is TRBV30 and J usage is TRBJ2-1; tentative D call: TRBD2 (6 bases). This clonotype was sampled from a man older than 75 with active or convalescent COVID-19. In nucleotides, the CDR3 is TGTGCGGGGTTGTTGGGGGGACCCTACAATGAGCAGTTCTTC. Protein sequence: CAGLLGGPYNEQFF.